This entry is about one T cell receptor beta chain. This sample was included in a study of blood T cell repertoires in COVID-19. Assay used: immunoSEQ multiplex PCR; TCRdb lists only in-frame clones, some missing. The table records under 300,000 clones, around 81% of them present only once. CDR1 and CDR2 from the germline V gene are MGHRA and YSYEKL. V was shortened by 2 bases and J by 0 bases, with 7 bases between the two germline ends. This CDR3 region has 14 residues. The rearrangement links TRBV4-1 to TRBJ1-1; D is unresolved. The TCR sequence derives from a woman aged 55-70 years with active or convalescent COVID-19. Sequenced input: peripheral blood. CDR3 protein: CASSQTNMNTEAFF. CDR3 in DNA: TGCGCCAGCAGCCAAACAAACATGAACACTGAAGCTTTCTTT.